This is a list of T cell receptor beta chains from one sample in a study of identical twins. TCRdb re-analysed the 5' RACE reads in MiXCR, keeping a single row per CDR3 protein. The sample has some 560,000 distinct CDR3 sequences; 9% to 10% are singletons. The data also belong to a second study, concerning yellow fever vaccine responses in identical twins.

Sequenced: PBMCs. These TCRs come from a woman aged 18-35 years in good health. Both conserved end residues are part of each CDR3. Each record gives: CDR3 protein, CDR3 DNA, clone size, J gene, V gene, D gene. D genes are given only for firm matches. Some rows mark clone size as missing; the rest say once, few, many or name a class of expanded clone.

CDR3 protein: CARRKVREKLFF
CDR3 DNA: TGTGCCAGGAGAAAAGTTAGGGAAAAACTGTTTTTT
clone size: few
J gene: TRBJ1-4
V gene: TRBV6-5
D gene: NA

CDR3 protein: CASSLYASGDEQFF
CDR3 DNA: TGTGCCAGCAGTTTATATGCTAGCGGGGATGAGCAGTTCTTC
clone size: few
J gene: TRBJ2-1
V gene: TRBV12-3/TRBV12-4
D gene: TRBD2

CDR3 protein: CASSLTGYTYEQYF
CDR3 DNA: TGTGCCAGCAGCCTAACGGGGTACACCTACGAGCAGTACTTC
clone size: many
J gene: TRBJ2-7
V gene: TRBV5-6
D gene: NA

CDR3 protein: CSVTRDRGAGELFF
CDR3 DNA: TGCAGCGTTACCCGGGACAGGGGTGCCGGGGAGCTGTTTTTT
clone size: many
J gene: TRBJ2-2
V gene: TRBV29-1
D gene: TRBD1

CDR3 protein: CASKGGDSLGREQFF
CDR3 DNA: TGTGCCAGCAAGGGAGGGGACAGTCTGGGACGTGAGCAGTTCTTC
clone size: NA
J gene: TRBJ2-1
V gene: TRBV27
D gene: NA

CDR3 protein: CASSPSEQGIQPQHF
CDR3 DNA: TGTGCCAGCTCACCAAGTGAACAGGGAATTCAGCCCCAGCATTTT
clone size: many
J gene: TRBJ1-5
V gene: TRBV18
D gene: NA

CDR3 protein: CASSQVGQGIEQYF
CDR3 DNA: TGTGCCAGCAGCCAAGTGGGACAGGGGATAGAGCAGTACTTC
clone size: NA
J gene: TRBJ2-7
V gene: TRBV4-2
D gene: TRBD1

CDR3 protein: CASSSGLLHYNEQFF
CDR3 DNA: TGTGCCAGCAGTTCCGGACTACTTCACTACAATGAGCAGTTCTTC
clone size: NA
J gene: TRBJ2-1
V gene: TRBV12-3/TRBV12-4
D gene: NA

CDR3 protein: CASSFREGQPQHF
CDR3 DNA: TGTGCCAGCAGCTTTCGTGAAGGCCAGCCCCAGCATTTT
clone size: many
J gene: TRBJ1-5
V gene: TRBV7-9
D gene: NA

CDR3 protein: CSAPGGQVRTDTQYF
CDR3 DNA: TGCAGTGCGCCCGGGGGACAGGTCCGCACAGATACGCAGTATTTT
clone size: NA
J gene: TRBJ2-3
V gene: TRBV20-1
D gene: TRBD1

CDR3 protein: CASSPTDRGEQFF
CDR3 DNA: TGTGCCAGCAGCCCGACGGACAGGGGGGAGCAGTTCTTC
clone size: NA
J gene: TRBJ2-1
V gene: TRBV14
D gene: TRBD1